This T cell receptor beta chain was found in a study of blood T cells in healthy people across ages. Of note for this clonotype: Antigen: not known.

Points from the study as a whole: Comparison with aged donors showed that long-lived donors had more naive CD4+ cells and higher diversity. CMV status of donors was unknown, possibly confounding expanded clonotype changes.

The second PCR ran 7 to 11 cycles with a sample-barcoded 5' primer and J-beta primers. Sequencing yielded, for each sample, at least 2.5 million paired-end reads carrying CDR3. From the 5' RACE reads, TCRdb called clonotypes with MiXCR, one entry per CDR3 protein. The sample lists about 900,000 distinct CDR3 sequences; roughly 43% were seen once. Trimming took 0 bases from V and 11 from J; bases not matched to a gene: 5. Germline-derived CDR1 and CDR2 are MNHEY and SVGAGI. This CDR3 spans 13 amino acids. This chain uses TRBV6-5 with TRBJ2-5; 8 nucleotides line up with TRBD2. The sequence derives from a man aged 30-40 years in good health. The specimen was blood. The CDR3: CASSYSLAGEQYF. The CDR3 region has the DNA TGTGCCAGCAGTTACTCCCTAGCGGGTGAGCAGTACTTC.